This TCR beta chain appears in the sequencing data of a study of T cells in Graves' hyperthyroidism and ophthalmopathy. This clonotype was seen a handful of times. Its target is not known. Germline V gene sequence: CDR1 SGDLS, CDR2 YYNGEE. The CDR3 runs 18 residues. The V and J ends lost 4 bases and 0 bases respectively, with 20 bases between them. A patient was excluded if there was uncontrolled infection, other autoimmune disease, pregnancy or lactation. Study-level points and caveats: Onset of ophthalmopathy came a median approximately 6.5 months after the model predicted it. Blood also held most thyroid clonotypes expanded beyond 0.001. Ophthalmopathy and stable hyperthyroidism were separated by a 13 V-J model.

RNA transcripts provided the source from which TCR beta CDR3 regions were amplified. With the HTBI primer set, the TCR CDR3 went through a first round of RT-PCR. Each CDR3 protein is one row after TCRdb ran MiXCR on the multiplex PCR reads. The profile shows some 400,000 distinct CDR3 sequences, roughly 13% of them singletons. The receptor's source is a woman aged 60-75 years with Graves' hyperthyroidism. The sequencing input was blood. The genes are TRBV9 and TRBJ2-1; D is possibly TRBD2 (5 bases). The CDR3 reads CASSTPLSSANSYNEQFF. The CDR3 DNA is TGTGCCAGCAGCACTCCCTTGAGTAGCGCGAACTCCTACAATGAGCAGTTCTTC.